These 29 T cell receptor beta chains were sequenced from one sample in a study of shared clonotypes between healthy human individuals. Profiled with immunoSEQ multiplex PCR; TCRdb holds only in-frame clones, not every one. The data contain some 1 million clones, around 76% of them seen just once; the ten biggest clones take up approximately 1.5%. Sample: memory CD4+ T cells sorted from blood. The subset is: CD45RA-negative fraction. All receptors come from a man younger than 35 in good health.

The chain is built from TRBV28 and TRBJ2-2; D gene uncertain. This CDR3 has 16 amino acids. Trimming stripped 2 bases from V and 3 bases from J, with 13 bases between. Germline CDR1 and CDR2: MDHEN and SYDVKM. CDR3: CASSLGVKSDTGELFF. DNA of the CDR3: TGTGCCAGCAGTTTAGGTGTAAAGTCAGACACCGGGGAGCTGTTTTTT.

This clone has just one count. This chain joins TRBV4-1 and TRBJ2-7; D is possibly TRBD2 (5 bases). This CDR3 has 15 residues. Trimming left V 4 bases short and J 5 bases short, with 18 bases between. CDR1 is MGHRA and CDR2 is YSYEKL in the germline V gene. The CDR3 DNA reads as TGCGCCAGCAGCCTACTCGGCCTAGCAAGCGACGAGCAGTACTTC. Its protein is CASSLLGLASDEQYF.

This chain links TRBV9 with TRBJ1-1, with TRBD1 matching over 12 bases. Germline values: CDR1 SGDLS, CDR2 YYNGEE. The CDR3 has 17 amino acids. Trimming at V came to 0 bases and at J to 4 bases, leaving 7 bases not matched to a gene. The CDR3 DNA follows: TGTGCCAGCAGCGTAGGAGTCGGGGACAGGGGGCCCACTGAAGCTTTCTTT. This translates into CASSVGVGDRGPTEAFF.

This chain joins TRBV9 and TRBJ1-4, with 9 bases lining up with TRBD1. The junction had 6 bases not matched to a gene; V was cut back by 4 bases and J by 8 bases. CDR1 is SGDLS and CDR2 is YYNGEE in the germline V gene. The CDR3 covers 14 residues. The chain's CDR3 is CASSSYRGQEKLFF. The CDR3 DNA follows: TGTGCCAGCAGCAGCTACAGGGGGCAAGAAAAACTGTTTTTT.

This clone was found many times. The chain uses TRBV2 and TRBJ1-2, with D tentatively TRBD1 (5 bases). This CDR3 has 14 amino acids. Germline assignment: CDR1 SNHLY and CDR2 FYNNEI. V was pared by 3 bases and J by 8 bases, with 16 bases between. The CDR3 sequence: CASSEGSGGRGYTF. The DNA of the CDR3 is TGTGCCAGCAGTGAGGGCAGTGGGGGTCGGGGCTACACCTTC. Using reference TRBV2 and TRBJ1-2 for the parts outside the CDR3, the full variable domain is EPEVTQTPSHQVTQMGQEVILRCVPISNHLYFYWYRQILGQKVEFLVSFYNNEISEKSEIFDDQFSVERPDGSNFTLKIRSTKLEDSAMYFCASSEGSGGRGYTFGSGTRLTVV.

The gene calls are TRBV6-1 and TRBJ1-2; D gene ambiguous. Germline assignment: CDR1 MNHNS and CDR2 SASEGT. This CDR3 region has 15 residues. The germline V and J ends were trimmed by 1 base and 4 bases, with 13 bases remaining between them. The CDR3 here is CASSEVPTRFYGYTF. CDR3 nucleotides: TGTGCCAGCAGTGAAGTACCTACGAGGTTCTATGGCTACACCTTC.

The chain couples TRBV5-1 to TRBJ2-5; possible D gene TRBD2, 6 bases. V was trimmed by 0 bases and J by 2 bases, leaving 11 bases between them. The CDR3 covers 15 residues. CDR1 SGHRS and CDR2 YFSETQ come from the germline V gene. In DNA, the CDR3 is TGCGCCAGCAGCTTGGCCCTAGCGCGACAAGAGACCCAGTACTTC. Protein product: CASSLALARQETQYF. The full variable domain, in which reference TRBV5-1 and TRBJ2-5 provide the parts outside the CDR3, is KAGVTQTPRYLIKTRGQQVTLSCSPISGHRSVSWYQQTPGQGLQFLFEYFSETQRNKGNFPGRFSGRQFSNSRSEMNVSTLELGDSALYLCASSLALARQETQYFGPGTRLLVL.

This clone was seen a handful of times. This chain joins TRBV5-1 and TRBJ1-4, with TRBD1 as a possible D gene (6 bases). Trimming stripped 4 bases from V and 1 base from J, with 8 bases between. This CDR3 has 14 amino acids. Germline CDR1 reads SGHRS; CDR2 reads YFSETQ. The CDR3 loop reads CASSTDRTNEKLFF. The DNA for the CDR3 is TGCGCCAGCAGCACGGACAGAACTAATGAAAAACTGTTTTTT.

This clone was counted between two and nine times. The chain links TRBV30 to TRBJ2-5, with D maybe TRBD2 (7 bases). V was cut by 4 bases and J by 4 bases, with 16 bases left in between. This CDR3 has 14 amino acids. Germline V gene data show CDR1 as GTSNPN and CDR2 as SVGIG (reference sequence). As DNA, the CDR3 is TGTGCCTGGACCCGCGGGGGCTGGGGAGAGACCCAGTACTTC. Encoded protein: CAWTRGGWGETQYF.

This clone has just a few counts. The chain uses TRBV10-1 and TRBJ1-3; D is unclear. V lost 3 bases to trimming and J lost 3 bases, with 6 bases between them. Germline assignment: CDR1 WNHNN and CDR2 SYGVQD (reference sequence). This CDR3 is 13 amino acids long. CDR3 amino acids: CASSDGRGNTIYF. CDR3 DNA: TGCGCCAGCAGTGATGGTCGTGGAAACACCATATATTTT.

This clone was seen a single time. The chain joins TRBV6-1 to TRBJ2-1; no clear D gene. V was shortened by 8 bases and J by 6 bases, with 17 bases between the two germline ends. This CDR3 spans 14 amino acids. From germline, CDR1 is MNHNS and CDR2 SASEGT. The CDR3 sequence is CASATKGFFNEQFF. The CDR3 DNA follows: TGTGCCAGCGCAACCAAGGGATTTTTCAATGAGCAGTTCTTC.

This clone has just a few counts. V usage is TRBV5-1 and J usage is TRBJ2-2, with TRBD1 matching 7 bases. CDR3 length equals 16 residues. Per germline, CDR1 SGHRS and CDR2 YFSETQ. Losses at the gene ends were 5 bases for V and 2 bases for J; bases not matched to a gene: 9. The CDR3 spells CASSRTGTVNTGELFF. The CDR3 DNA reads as TGCGCCAGCAGTCGTACCGGGACAGTCAACACCGGGGAGCTGTTTTTT.

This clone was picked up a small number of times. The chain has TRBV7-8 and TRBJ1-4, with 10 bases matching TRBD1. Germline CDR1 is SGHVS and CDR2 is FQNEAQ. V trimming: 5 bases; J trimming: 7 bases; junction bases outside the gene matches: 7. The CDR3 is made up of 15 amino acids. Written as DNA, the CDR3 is TGTGCCAGCAGCCCACGGGACAGGGGAGGTGAAAAACTGTTTTTT. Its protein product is CASSPRDRGGEKLFF.

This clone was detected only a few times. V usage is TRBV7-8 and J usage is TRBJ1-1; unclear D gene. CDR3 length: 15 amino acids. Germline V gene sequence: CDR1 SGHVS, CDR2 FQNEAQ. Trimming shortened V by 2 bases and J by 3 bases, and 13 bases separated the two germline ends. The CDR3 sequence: CASSLRGSGDTEAFF. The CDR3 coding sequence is TGTGCCAGCAGCTTAAGAGGGAGCGGGGACACTGAAGCTTTCTTT.

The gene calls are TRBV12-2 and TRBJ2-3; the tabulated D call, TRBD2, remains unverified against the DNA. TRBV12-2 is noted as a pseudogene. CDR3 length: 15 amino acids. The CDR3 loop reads CASRLGVDLTDTQYF. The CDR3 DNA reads TGTGCAAGTCGCCTCGGGGTGGACCTCACAGATACGCAGTATTTT.

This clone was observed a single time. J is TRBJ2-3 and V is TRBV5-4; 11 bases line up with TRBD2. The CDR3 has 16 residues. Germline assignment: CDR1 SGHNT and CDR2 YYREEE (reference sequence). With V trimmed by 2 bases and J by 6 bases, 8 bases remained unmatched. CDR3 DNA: TGTGCCAGCAGCTTTACTCTAGCGGGGGGCCGGGATACGCAGTATTTT. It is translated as CASSFTLAGGRDTQYF.

The CDR3 DNA follows: TGTGCCAGTAGTACACACAGACTCTCGTCTGAGGGCTACACCTTC. As protein: CASSTHRLSSEGYTF. The V gene is TRBV19, the J gene TRBJ1-2, with D unresolved. The CDR3 is made up of 15 amino acids. Germline CDR1 LNHDA, CDR2 SQIVND (reference sequence). Trimming stripped 4 bases from V and 8 bases from J, with 20 bases between.

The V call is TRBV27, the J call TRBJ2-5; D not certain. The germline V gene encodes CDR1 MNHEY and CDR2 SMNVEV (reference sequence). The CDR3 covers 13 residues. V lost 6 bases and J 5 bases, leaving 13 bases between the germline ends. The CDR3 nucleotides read TGTGCCAGCAGGTCGGCCCGGTCGGAGACCCAGTACTTC. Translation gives CASRSARSETQYF.

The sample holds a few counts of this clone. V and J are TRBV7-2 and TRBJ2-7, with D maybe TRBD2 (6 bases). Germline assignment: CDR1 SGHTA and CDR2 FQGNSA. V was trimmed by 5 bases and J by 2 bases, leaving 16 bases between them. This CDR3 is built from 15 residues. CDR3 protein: CASSPSRTKAYEQYF. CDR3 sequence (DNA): TGTGCCAGCAGCCCCTCAAGGACTAAAGCCTACGAGCAGTACTTC. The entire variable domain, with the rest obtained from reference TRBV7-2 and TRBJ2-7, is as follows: GAGVSQSPSNKVTEKGKDVELRCDPISGHTALYWYRQSLGQGLEFLIYFQGNSAPDKSGLPSDRFSAERTGGSVSTLTIQRTQQEDSAVYLCASSPSRTKAYEQYFGPGTRLTVT.

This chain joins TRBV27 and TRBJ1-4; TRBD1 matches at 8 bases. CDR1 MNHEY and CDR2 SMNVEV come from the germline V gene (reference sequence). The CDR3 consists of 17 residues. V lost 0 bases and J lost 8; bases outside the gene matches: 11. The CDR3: CASSLSNRTGSREKLFF. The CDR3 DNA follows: TGTGCCAGCAGTTTATCCAACAGGACAGGGTCGCGGGAAAAACTGTTTTTT.

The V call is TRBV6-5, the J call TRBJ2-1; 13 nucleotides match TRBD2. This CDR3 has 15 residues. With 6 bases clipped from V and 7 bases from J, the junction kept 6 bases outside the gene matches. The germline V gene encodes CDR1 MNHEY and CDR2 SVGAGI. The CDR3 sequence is CASSRGLAGSNEQFF. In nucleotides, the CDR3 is TGTGCCAGCAGCAGGGGACTAGCGGGGTCGAATGAGCAGTTCTTC.

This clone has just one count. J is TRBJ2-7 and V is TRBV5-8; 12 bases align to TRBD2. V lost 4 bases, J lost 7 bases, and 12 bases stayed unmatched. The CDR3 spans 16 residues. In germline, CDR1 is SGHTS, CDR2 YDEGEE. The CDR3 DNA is TGTGCCAGCAGCAAGGCCCTAGCGGGAGGGCCGAGGGAGCAGTACTTC. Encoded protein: CASSKALAGGPREQYF.

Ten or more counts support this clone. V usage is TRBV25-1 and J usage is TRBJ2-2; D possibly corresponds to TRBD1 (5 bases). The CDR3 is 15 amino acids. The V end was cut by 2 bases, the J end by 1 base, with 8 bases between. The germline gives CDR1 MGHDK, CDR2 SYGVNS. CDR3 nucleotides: TGTGCCAGCAGTGAACTAGACAGGAACACCGGGGAGCTGTTTTTT. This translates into CASSELDRNTGELFF.

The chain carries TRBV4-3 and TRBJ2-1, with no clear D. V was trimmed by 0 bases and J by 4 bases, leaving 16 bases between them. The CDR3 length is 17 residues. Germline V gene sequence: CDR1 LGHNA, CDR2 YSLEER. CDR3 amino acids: CASSQDLAITLYNEQFF. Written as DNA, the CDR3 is TGCGCCAGCAGCCAAGATCTCGCAATTACCCTATACAATGAGCAGTTCTTC.

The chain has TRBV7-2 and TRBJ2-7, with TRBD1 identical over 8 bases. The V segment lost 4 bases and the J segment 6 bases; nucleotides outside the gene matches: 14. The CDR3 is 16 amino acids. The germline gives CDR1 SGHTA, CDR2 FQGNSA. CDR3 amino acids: CASSWGGGSQGAEQYF. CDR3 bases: TGTGCCAGCAGCTGGGGAGGTGGGAGTCAGGGGGCCGAGCAGTACTTC. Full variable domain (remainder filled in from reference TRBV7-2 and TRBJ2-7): GAGVSQSPSNKVTEKGKDVELRCDPISGHTALYWYRQSLGQGLEFLIYFQGNSAPDKSGLPSDRFSAERTGGSVSTLTIQRTQQEDSAVYLCASSWGGGSQGAEQYFGPGTRLTVT.

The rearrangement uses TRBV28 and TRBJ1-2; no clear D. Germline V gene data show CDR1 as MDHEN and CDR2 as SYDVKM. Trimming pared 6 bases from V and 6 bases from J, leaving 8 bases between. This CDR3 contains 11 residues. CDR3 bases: TGTGCCAGCAGGGATTTTGATGGCTACACCTTC. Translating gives CASRDFDGYTF.

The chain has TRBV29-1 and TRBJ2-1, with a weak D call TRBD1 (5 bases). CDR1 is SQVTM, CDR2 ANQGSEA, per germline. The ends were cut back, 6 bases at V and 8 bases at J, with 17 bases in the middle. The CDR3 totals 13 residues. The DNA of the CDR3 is TGCAGCGTATTGGCAGGGAAGGGCTATGAGCAGTTCTTC. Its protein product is CSVLAGKGYEQFF.

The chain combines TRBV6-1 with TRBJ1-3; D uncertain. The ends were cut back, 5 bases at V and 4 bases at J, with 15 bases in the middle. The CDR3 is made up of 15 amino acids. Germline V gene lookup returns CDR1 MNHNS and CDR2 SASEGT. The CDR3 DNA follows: TGTGCCAGCAGTTTAAGATTAGGGCTGGGAAACACCATATATTTT. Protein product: CASSLRLGLGNTIYF.

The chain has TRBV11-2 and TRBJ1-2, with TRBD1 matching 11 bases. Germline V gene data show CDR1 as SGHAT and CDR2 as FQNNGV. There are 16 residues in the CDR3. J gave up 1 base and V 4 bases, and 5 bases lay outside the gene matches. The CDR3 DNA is TGTGCCAGCAGCTCTTCGGACAGGGGGCATAACTATGGCTACACCTTC. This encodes CASSSSDRGHNYGYTF.